This entry features one TCR beta chain sequence. CDR1 is SGDLS, CDR2 YYNGEE, per germline. The CDR3 has 15 residues. V was cut by 4 bases and J by 7 bases, with 20 bases left in between. This sample was taken from a study of blood T cell repertoires in COVID-19. Background on the study: T cells, B-cell-depleted T cells, or PBMCs provided the cDNA or gDNA that served as material.

Original handling: By means of reference gene primer amplification, nucleated cell counts were estimated. Repertoires were generated with immunoSEQ multiplex PCR, while TCRdb's copy carries only in-frame clones and drops some. The V and J calls and the clone size are those of that table, but D and trimming were determined from the DNA. The data contain 200,000 to 250,000 clones, just over 85% of them singletons. The sample comprised PBMCs or T cells enriched from blood (not recorded which). The chain employs TRBV9 and TRBJ1-1; the D gene is possibly TRBD1 (5 bases). The origin of this receptor is a man aged 35-49 years who had recovered from COVID-19. The CDR3: CASSPHIAGGGEAFF. CDR3 DNA: TGTGCCAGCAGCCCCCATATAGCCGGGGGTGGTGAAGCTTTCTTT.